These 25 T cell receptor beta chains originate from one sample sequenced in a study of blood T cell repertoires in COVID-19. Sequencing was performed with immunoSEQ multiplex PCR; in TCRdb, only in-frame clones are kept and a portion is missing. The table includes under 150,000 clones, 79% detected once. Sequencing was performed on peripheral blood. The origin of the receptors is a woman of 80 years or more with acute or convalescent COVID-19.

The rearrangement uses TRBV28 and TRBJ1-5; D might be TRBD1 (5 bases). CDR3 length: 14 amino acids. Germline V gives CDR1 MDHEN, CDR2 SYDVKM. Between the trimmed V and J ends, which lost 3 bases and 6 bases, there was a span of 12 bases. This CDR3 reads CASSLSGVTQPQHF. The CDR3 DNA sequence: TGTGCCAGCAGTTTGTCGGGGGTGACTCAGCCCCAGCATTTT.

The chain uses TRBV2 and TRBJ2-3; maybe TRBD2 (5 bases). Trimming removed 10 bases from V and 6 bases from J, with 17 bases in between. In germline, CDR1 is SNHLY, CDR2 FYNNEI. The CDR3 spans 13 residues. Here the CDR3 DNA reads TGTGCCACTAGTGGACTCCCTCGGGATACGCAGTATTTT. Its translation: CATSGLPRDTQYF. The full variable domain, its missing parts supplied by reference TRBV2 and TRBJ2-3, is EPEVTQTPSHQVTQMGQEVILRCVPISNHLYFYWYRQILGQKVEFLVSFYNNEISEKSEIFDDQFSVERPDGSNFTLKIRSTKLEDSAMYFCATSGLPRDTQYFGPGTRLTVL.

This chain links TRBV11-2 with TRBJ1-2; D not resolved. V dropped 0 bases and J dropped 3 bases, with 11 bases sitting between them. There are 15 residues in the CDR3. The germline gives CDR1 SGHAT, CDR2 FQNNGV. CDR3 nucleotides: TGTGCCAGCAGCTTAGACGTGGGCGCCTACTATGGCTACACCTTC. It codes for CASSLDVGAYYGYTF.

This clone was found once. The DNA for the CDR3 is TGCGCCAGCAGCCTCCTCGGGGGGGGGAACACTGAAGCTTTCTTT. It is translated as CASSLLGGGNTEAFF. The rearrangement joins TRBV5-1 to TRBJ1-1, with a weak D call TRBD1 (5 bases). The CDR3 is 15 amino acids. Germline CDR1 SGHRS, CDR2 YFSETQ. Deletions cut 4 bases from V and 1 base from J, with 14 bases between.

This clone has just a few counts. The gene calls are TRBV30 and TRBJ1-4; D may be TRBD1 (6 bases). Germline V gene sequence: CDR1 GTSNPN, CDR2 SVGIG (reference sequence). The ends were cut back, 2 bases at V and 6 bases at J, with 10 bases in the middle. CDR3 size: 13 residues. CDR3: CAWSTQGDEKLFF. The CDR3 bases are TGTGCCTGGAGTACACAGGGTGATGAAAAACTGTTTTTT. The complete variable domain, with remaining parts taken from reference TRBV30 and TRBJ1-4, reads SQTIHQWPATLVQPVGSPLSLECTVEGTSNPNLYWYRQAAGRGLQLLFYSVGIGQISSEVPQNLSASRPQDRQFILSSKKLLLSDSGFYLCAWSTQGDEKLFFGSGTQLSVL.

Remarks on this clone: Other nucleotide sequences in the sample specify the same CDR3. The V and J genes are TRBV12-3 or TRBV12-4 and TRBJ1-2, with a possible D match to TRBD1 (6 bases). The CDR3 is made up of 13 amino acids. The ends were cut back, 5 bases at V and 7 bases at J, with 14 bases in the middle. The CDR3 loop is CASSLQGLGGYTF. The CDR3 DNA reads as TGTGCCAGCAGTCTGCAGGGGTTAGGTGGCTACACCTTC.

J is TRBJ2-7 and V is TRBV11-2; D gene ambiguous. The germline CDR1 and CDR2 sequences are SGHAT and FQNNGV. Trimming removed 5 bases at V and 6 bases at J, with 17 bases between. The CDR3 has 14 amino acids. DNA for the CDR3: TGTGCCAGCAGCCCAGGCCAGCTCCCCGGCGAGCAGTACTTC. Amino acids: CASSPGQLPGEQYF.

This clone has just one count. The chain joins TRBV30 to TRBJ2-7, with D perhaps matching TRBD2 (6 bases). Trimming shortened V by 0 bases and J by 7 bases, and 16 bases separated the two germline ends. The germline gives CDR1 GTSNPN, CDR2 SVGIG (reference sequence). CDR3 length equals 14 residues. CDR3 bases: TGTGCCTGGAGTGTACCGGACTACCTTGGGGAGCAGTACTTC. Encoded protein: CAWSVPDYLGEQYF. The full variable domain, in which reference TRBV30 and TRBJ2-7 provide the parts outside the CDR3, is SQTIHQWPATLVQPVGSPLSLECTVEGTSNPNLYWYRQAAGRGLQLLFYSVGIGQISSEVPQNLSASRPQDRQFILSSKKLLLSDSGFYLCAWSVPDYLGEQYFGPGTRLTVT.

This sequence joins TRBV11-3 and TRBJ2-1; 8 nucleotides match TRBD1. The CDR3 has 15 amino acids. V dropped 6 bases and J dropped 4; count of bases not matched to a gene: 8. The germline CDR1 and CDR2 sequences are SGHNT and YENEEA. CDR3 nucleotide sequence: TGTGCCAGCAGTCGCGACAGGGGACATTACAATGAGCAGTTCTTC. Residues: CASSRDRGHYNEQFF.

The chain recombines TRBV6-1 with TRBJ1-2, with a weak D call TRBD1 (5 bases). The CDR3 sequence is 15 residues long. V was trimmed by 0 bases and J by 3 bases, leaving 11 bases between them. The germline gives CDR1 MNHNS, CDR2 SASEGT. In nucleotides, the CDR3 is TGTGCCAGCAGTGAAGCGATCGGGGGGTACTATGGCTACACCTTC. This sequence encodes CASSEAIGGYYGYTF.

The genes are TRBV15 and TRBJ1-3; possibly TRBD1 for D (5 bases). Germline assignment: CDR1 LNHNV and CDR2 YYDKDF (reference sequence). This CDR3 is 15 amino acids long. The V end was cut by 5 bases, the J end by 2 bases, with 13 bases between. CDR3 region: CATSLSRAAGNTIYF. The DNA for the CDR3 is TGTGCCACCAGCCTCTCCAGGGCGGCTGGAAACACCATATATTTT.

This chain joins TRBV5-6 and TRBJ1-5, with TRBD1 matching 8 bases. V trimming: 4 bases; J trimming: 4 bases; junction bases outside the gene matches: 7. The CDR3 spans 15 residues. CDR1 is SGHDT, CDR2 YYEEEE, per germline. The CDR3 loop is CASSLLGDRNQPQHF. DNA for the CDR3: TGTGCCAGCAGCCTTTTGGGGGACAGGAATCAGCCCCAGCATTTT.

The chain carries TRBV6-2 or TRBV6-3 and TRBJ2-1, with TRBD2 matching 9 bases. This CDR3 region has 17 residues. V shed 5 bases and J 0 bases; nucleotides not matched to a gene: 8. Germline values: CDR1 MNHEY, CDR2 SVGEGT. The CDR3 DNA is TGTGCCAGCAGTCGGCGACTAGCGGATTCCTCCTACAATGAGCAGTTCTTC. Encoded protein: CASSRRLADSSYNEQFF.

The chain carries TRBV7-6 and TRBJ1-6; no clear D. The length of the CDR3 is 15 residues. Germline CDR1 SGHVS, CDR2 FNYEAQ. With 2 bases removed from V and 4 bases from J, the gap between germline ends came to 9 bases. In nucleotides, the CDR3 is TGTGCCAGCAGCTTACGGACTGCTTATAATTCACCCCTCCACTTT. This encodes CASSLRTAYNSPLHF.

The J gene is TRBJ2-5, the V gene TRBV3-1 (or the pseudogene TRBV3-2); 13 nucleotides agree with TRBD2. The CDR3 totals 17 residues. Per germline, CDR1 LGHDT and CDR2 YNNKEL (reference sequence). Trimming removed 4 bases from V and 1 base from J; junction bases left unmatched: 6. CDR3 nucleotides: TGTGCCAGCAGCCCTTGGACTAGCGGGGGCTCCCAAGAGACCCAGTACTTC. It specifies CASSPWTSGGSQETQYF.

The rearrangement joins TRBV30 to TRBJ2-5; TRBD2 might be the D (5 bases). Germline V lookup: CDR1 GTSNPN, CDR2 SVGIG (reference sequence). The CDR3 extends over 13 amino acids. V was clipped by 3 bases and J by 2 bases, with 10 bases between them. DNA of the CDR3: TGTGCCTGGAGAGTGGGAGCACAAGAGACCCAGTACTTC. This encodes CAWRVGAQETQYF.

The chain couples TRBV19 to TRBJ2-1, with 11 nucleotides matching TRBD2. Germline V gene data show CDR1 as LNHDA and CDR2 as SQIVND (reference sequence). The trim removed 4 bases at V and 6 bases at J, leaving 5 bases unmatched. The CDR3 contains 15 residues. CDR3 residues: CASSRIAGGGNEQFF. In DNA form, the CDR3 reads TGTGCCAGTAGTAGAATAGCGGGAGGGGGCAATGAGCAGTTCTTC.

The sample holds a few counts of this clone. The chain employs TRBV2 and TRBJ1-2; TRBD1 aligns across 7 bases. CDR1 and CDR2 (germline): SNHLY, FYNNEI. The CDR3 length is 13 residues. The ends lost 7 bases at V and 7 bases at J; junction bases unmatched: 9. CDR3 sequence (DNA): TGTGCCAGCAAATTACAGGGGACGCTTGGCTACACCTTC. Encoded protein: CASKLQGTLGYTF.

V and J are TRBV27 and TRBJ2-5; the match to TRBD2 covers 7 bases. Germline V gene lookup returns CDR1 MNHEY and CDR2 SMNVEV (reference sequence). The junction had 6 bases not matched to a gene; V was cut back by 6 bases and J by 2 bases. This CDR3 is 14 amino acids long. In DNA, the CDR3 is TGTGCCAGCAGGCGACCGGGAGGTCAAGAGACCCAGTACTTC. It is translated as CASRRPGGQETQYF.

The rearrangement links TRBV3-1 (or the pseudogene TRBV3-2) to TRBJ1-1, with 7 bases aligning to TRBD1. The length of the CDR3 is 13 residues. Trimming at V came to 4 bases and at J to 7 bases, leaving 6 bases not matched to a gene. Germline-derived CDR1 and CDR2 are LGHDT and YNNKEL (reference sequence). The CDR3 loop reads CASSLPGQREAFF. As DNA, the CDR3 is TGTGCCAGCAGCCTACCGGGACAGCGTGAAGCTTTCTTT.

The V call is TRBV5-1, the J call TRBJ1-3; TRBD1 matches 8 bases. The germline V gene has CDR1 SGHRS and CDR2 YFSETQ. V lost 4 bases to trimming and J lost 3 bases; unmatched junction nucleotides: 12. The length of the CDR3 is 17 residues. CDR3 coding DNA: TGCGCCAGCAGCCCAGGGGGCGCAGGGGGTGTTGGAAACACCATATATTTT. This codes for CASSPGGAGGVGNTIYF. The full variable domain, in which reference TRBV5-1 and TRBJ1-3 provide the parts outside the CDR3, is KAGVTQTPRYLIKTRGQQVTLSCSPISGHRSVSWYQQTPGQGLQFLFEYFSETQRNKGNFPGRFSGRQFSNSRSEMNVSTLELGDSALYLCASSPGGAGGVGNTIYFGEGSWLTVV.

The CDR3 DNA reads as TGTGCCAGCAGTAGAAACCAGGGGGCAGCCCAAGAGACCCAGTACTTC. It specifies CASSRNQGAAQETQYF. The chain combines TRBV2 with TRBJ2-5; 8 bases are shared with TRBD1. This CDR3 is 16 amino acids long. V dropped 5 bases and J dropped 1; count of bases not matched to a gene: 9. Per germline, CDR1 SNHLY and CDR2 FYNNEI.

The chain couples TRBV6-5 to TRBJ1-1; 8 positions agree with TRBD1. The germline V gene has CDR1 MNHEY and CDR2 SVGAGI. V lost 6 bases, J lost 6 bases, and 9 bases stayed unmatched. The CDR3 runs to 14 residues. The CDR3 sequence is CASRPRTGRAEAFF. In DNA form, the CDR3 reads TGTGCCAGCAGACCTCGGACAGGGAGGGCTGAAGCTTTCTTT.

The CDR3 protein is CASRPGLAVYNEQFF. CDR3 bases: TGTGCCAGCAGGCCGGGACTAGCGGTATACAATGAGCAGTTCTTC. The chain carries TRBV6-6 and TRBJ2-1, with 11 nucleotides matching TRBD2. Trimming took 6 bases from V and 4 from J; bases not matched to a gene: 5. In germline, CDR1 is MNHNY, CDR2 SVGAGI (reference sequence). This CDR3 is 15 amino acids long.

This clone has just one count. V is TRBV6-4 and J is TRBJ2-2, with unresolved D. This CDR3 is built from 14 residues. Trimming shortened V by 5 bases and J by 1 base, and 8 bases separated the two germline ends. Germline V gene sequence: CDR1 MRHNA, CDR2 SNTAGT. CDR3 protein: CASSINLNTGELFF. CDR3 in DNA: TGTGCCAGCAGTATTAACTTGAACACCGGGGAGCTGTTTTTT.